The 21 T cell receptor beta chains listed next were all sequenced from one sample in a study of shared clonotypes between healthy human individuals. The naive CD8 population came from CD45RO-negative cells selected for CCR7, without terminally differentiated effector memory CD45RA+ cells. Clones were read by immunoSEQ multiplex PCR, and TCRdb kept only the in-frame ones, dropping some. In the table there are about 1.9 million clones, around 95% of which are singletons. The source material was naive CD8+ T cells from PBMCs. The source of these receptors is a man between 18 and 35 years old in good health. Some clones in this sample may be carry-over from other donors' samples.

The V and J genes are TRBV28 and TRBJ1-2, with a tentative D call TRBD1 (6 bases). This CDR3 is built from 15 residues. CDR1 is MDHEN and CDR2 is SYDVKM in the germline V gene. The V end lost 3 bases, the J end lost 0 bases, and 11 bases lay between the germline ends. Here the CDR3 reads CASSLPGHTNYGYTF. In nucleotides, the CDR3 is TGTGCCAGCAGTTTGCCGGGACACACTAACTATGGCTACACCTTC.

The genes are TRBV4-1 and TRBJ1-2; D is undetermined. Germline CDR1 is MGHRA and CDR2 is YSYEKL. This CDR3 region has 20 residues. Trimming cost V 3 bases and J 4 bases, with 30 bases left between them. The CDR3 sequence: CASSQVKYYPTDRLGYGYTF. In nucleotides, the CDR3 is TGCGCCAGCAGCCAGGTCAAATACTACCCGACGGATCGGCTAGGCTATGGCTACACCTTC.

This clone was recorded once. The genes are TRBV7-9 and TRBJ2-1; D possibly matches TRBD1 or TRBD2 (5 bases each). Looked up from germline, CDR1 is SEHNR and CDR2 is FQNEAQ (reference sequence). CDR3 length: 15 amino acids. Trimming removed 5 bases at V and 8 bases at J, with 19 bases between. The CDR3 reads CASSPRRDPRDEQFF. The CDR3 DNA follows: TGTGCCAGCAGCCCGCGCCGGGACCCCCGTGATGAGCAGTTCTTC.

The J gene is TRBJ1-2, the V gene TRBV2, with D possibly being TRBD1 (6 bases). Between the trimmed V and J ends, which lost 7 bases and 4 bases, there was a span of 13 bases. Germline loops: CDR1 SNHLY, CDR2 FYNNEI. The CDR3 has 13 residues. The CDR3 region is CASTWGRGYGYTF. CDR3 DNA sequence: TGTGCCAGCACCTGGGGGCGCGGCTATGGCTACACCTTC. Using reference TRBV2 and TRBJ1-2 for the parts outside the CDR3, the full variable domain is EPEVTQTPSHQVTQMGQEVILRCVPISNHLYFYWYRQILGQKVEFLVSFYNNEISEKSEIFDDQFSVERPDGSNFTLKIRSTKLEDSAMYFCASTWGRGYGYTFGSGTRLTVV.

This sequence joins TRBV9 and TRBJ2-1; the D call may be TRBD1 or TRBD2 (6 bases each). In germline, CDR1 is SGDLS, CDR2 YYNGEE. The V end lost 3 bases, the J end lost 6 bases, and 19 bases lay between the germline ends. There are 16 residues in the CDR3. The chain's CDR3 is CASSATGSGGSNEQFF. The CDR3 region has the DNA TGTGCCAGCAGCGCAACGGGCTCCGGGGGCAGCAATGAGCAGTTCTTC. Using reference TRBV9 and TRBJ2-1 for the parts outside the CDR3, the full variable domain is DSGVTQTPKHLITATGQRVTLRCSPRSGDLSVYWYQQSLDQGLQFLIQYYNGEERAKGNILERFSAQQFPDLHSELNLSSLELGDSALYFCASSATGSGGSNEQFFGPGTRLTVL.

On this clone: Other DNA sequences within the sample encode an identical CDR3. CDR3 protein: CASSSGSGANVLTF. The CDR3 coding sequence is TGTGCCAGCAGTTCGGGGTCTGGGGCCAACGTCCTGACTTTC. The J gene is TRBJ2-6, the V gene TRBV28; a weak D match, TRBD2 (5 bases). The V gene lost 4 bases and the J gene lost 1 base, with 5 bases spanning the gap. Per the germline V gene, CDR1 is MDHEN and CDR2 is SYDVKM. The CDR3 extends over 14 amino acids.

This rearrangement joins TRBV28 to TRBJ1-2; D remains ambiguous. This CDR3 is built from 13 residues. The germline gives CDR1 MDHEN, CDR2 SYDVKM. V shed 2 bases and J shed 7 bases, with 11 bases lying between them. In DNA, the CDR3 is TGTGCCAGCAGTTTAGGGCATTGGGGTGGCTACACCTTC. This translates into CASSLGHWGGYTF.

As for this clone: The junction and the germline gene differ at one end; a read error may be behind it. This chain connects TRBV5-6 to TRBJ1-2; D unresolved. CDR1 and CDR2 from the germline V gene are SGHDT and YYEEEE. The CDR3 covers 14 residues. The CDR3 nucleotides are TGTGCCAGCAGCTTGGCCCCAGTGAGAGCCGTTAGGCCCTTC. Its protein product is CASSLAPVRAVRPF.

The chain has TRBV7-8 and TRBJ2-7; D may be TRBD2 (5 bases). Germline loops: CDR1 SGHVS, CDR2 FQNEAQ. The V end lost 4 bases, the J end lost 2 bases, and 15 bases lay between the germline ends. The CDR3 extends over 15 amino acids. The CDR3: CASSSSPLRPYEQYF. CDR3 DNA: TGTGCCAGCAGCTCTAGCCCTTTAAGGCCCTACGAGCAGTACTTC.

The J gene is TRBJ1-4, the V gene TRBV28; tentative D call: TRBD1 (5 bases). V dropped 11 bases and J dropped 8 bases, with 9 bases sitting between them. The CDR3 totals 10 residues. Per the germline V gene, CDR1 is MDHEN and CDR2 is SYDVKM. CDR3 amino acids: CASGREKLFF. The CDR3 nucleotides read TGTGCCTCGGGACGGGAAAAACTGTTTTTT. Using reference TRBV28 and TRBJ1-4 for the parts outside the CDR3, the full variable domain is DVKVTQSSRYLVKRTGEKVFLECVQDMDHENMFWYRQDPGLGLRLIYFSYDVKMKEKGDIPEGYSVSREKKERFSLILESASTNQTSMYLCASGREKLFFGSGTQLSVL.

The chain combines TRBV28 with TRBJ2-5; TRBD2 matches at 12 bases. This CDR3 has 16 residues. Trimming took 6 bases from V and 5 from J; bases not matched to a gene: 10. Germline-derived CDR1 and CDR2 are MDHEN and SYDVKM. CDR3 DNA: TGTGCCAGCAGCCCAAAACTAGCGGGAGGTGGGGAGACCCAGTACTTC. Its protein product is CASSPKLAGGGETQYF.

The gene calls are TRBV5-5 and TRBJ1-2, with 7 bases aligning to TRBD1. V shed 2 bases, J shed 3 bases, and the junction held 10 bases outside the gene matches. The germline V gene has CDR1 SGHKS and CDR2 YYEKEE (reference sequence). This CDR3 has 16 amino acids. Here the CDR3 DNA reads TGTGCCAGCAGCTTACCGGAGGGGGCCCTATACTATGGCTACACCTTC. Amino acids: CASSLPEGALYYGYTF.

The rearrangement joins TRBV7-9 to TRBJ2-6; D ambiguous. The CDR3 spans 15 residues. The germline V gene encodes CDR1 SEHNR and CDR2 FQNEAQ (reference sequence). V was cut by 5 bases and J by 4 bases, with 12 bases left in between. The CDR3 coding sequence is TGTGCCAGCAGCCGGCCCTACGCCGGGGCCAACGTCCTGACTTTC. The encoded protein is CASSRPYAGANVLTF.

The chain links TRBV7-9 to TRBJ1-5; no clear D. V lost 6 bases, J lost 8 bases, and 17 bases lay in between. Per the germline V gene, CDR1 is SEHNR and CDR2 is FQNEAQ (reference sequence). The CDR3 contains 14 residues. For the CDR3, the DNA is TGTGCCAGCAGTCCAGAGCCCTTTTTAGAGCCCCAGCATTTT. It specifies CASSPEPFLEPQHF. Together with reference TRBV7-9 and TRBJ1-5, the CDR3 gives the full variable domain: DTGVSQNPRHKITKRGQNVTFRCDPISEHNRLYWYRQTLGQGPEFLTYFQNEAQLEKSRLLSDRFSAERPKGSFSTLEIQRTEQGDSAMYLCASSPEPFLEPQHFGDGTRLSIL.

The gene calls are TRBV29-1 and TRBJ2-5; TRBD2 matches at 8 bases. V shed 6 bases, J shed 3 bases, and the junction held 9 bases outside the gene matches. Germline assignment: CDR1 SQVTM and CDR2 ANQGSEA. This CDR3 comprises 14 residues. CDR3 sequence reads: CSVHLRGGKETQYF. In nucleotides, the CDR3 is TGCAGCGTCCATCTTCGGGGGGGAAAAGAGACCCAGTACTTC.

The rearrangement uses TRBV7-9 and TRBJ1-1, with D unclear. Trimming took 5 bases from V and 5 from J, leaving 15 bases between them. Germline values: CDR1 SEHNR, CDR2 FQNEAQ (reference sequence). The CDR3 loop spans 14 amino acids. CDR3 DNA: TGTGCCAGCAGCCAGGAGCCGGGGAGGACTGAAGCTTTCTTT. Translated: CASSQEPGRTEAFF.

The gene calls are TRBV13 and TRBJ2-5; D is undetermined. CDR3 length: 12 amino acids. Between the trimmed V and J ends, which lost 3 bases and 5 bases, there was a span of 7 bases. From germline, CDR1 is PRHDT and CDR2 FYEKMQ (reference sequence). CDR3 amino acids: CASSFSSETQYF. CDR3 sequence (DNA): TGTGCCAGCAGCTTTTCCTCGGAGACCCAGTACTTC.

This clone was counted a single time. The V gene is TRBV10-3, the J gene TRBJ2-7, with D unresolved. CDR3 length equals 15 residues. V dropped 4 bases and J dropped 2 bases, with 15 bases sitting between them. Per the germline V gene, CDR1 is ENHRY and CDR2 is SYGVKD. The CDR3 coding sequence is TGTGCCATCAGTGGAGCCCCCCATACAGCCTACGAGCAGTACTTC. It codes for CAISGAPHTAYEQYF.

This rearrangement joins TRBV9 to TRBJ1-3; possibly TRBD1 for D (5 bases). Trimming removed 3 bases from V and 2 bases from J, with 9 bases in between. Per the germline V gene, CDR1 is SGDLS and CDR2 is YYNGEE. The CDR3 is made up of 14 amino acids. DNA of the CDR3: TGTGCCAGCAGCGAGGGGAGCCCTGGAAACACCATATATTTT. Translating gives CASSEGSPGNTIYF.

The rearrangement joins TRBV29-1 to TRBJ2-5; a weak D match, TRBD2 (7 bases). This CDR3 comprises 16 residues. Germline loops: CDR1 SQVTM, CDR2 ANQGSEA. The V end lost 0 bases, the J end lost 4 bases, and 18 bases lay between the germline ends. The CDR3 bases are TGCAGCGTTGAAGATCGGGCGGGGGCTAGGGTAGAGACCCAGTACTTC. Translation gives CSVEDRAGARVETQYF.

To note about this clone: Other DNA sequences of this sample code for an identical CDR3. The chain has TRBV9 and TRBJ2-1, with 9 bases lining up with TRBD1. From germline, CDR1 is SGDLS and CDR2 YYNGEE. The CDR3 length is 15 residues. Unmatched junction bases numbered 7, after V lost 4 bases and J lost 5 bases. The DNA of the CDR3 is TGTGCCAGCAGCTCCCGGGACAGGGACCACAATGAGCAGTTCTTC. This sequence encodes CASSSRDRDHNEQFF.